This TCR beta chain is from a study of blood T cell repertoires in COVID-19. Across the whole study: Acute and convalescent COVID-19 samples came from the United States, Italy and Spain. From T cells, B-cell-depleted T cells, or PBMCs came the material, which was cDNA or gDNA.

In the source study's methods: Amplification with reference gene primers provided the estimates of nucleated cell counts. Clones were sequenced by immunoSEQ multiplex PCR, and TCRdb holds only the in-frame ones, with some missing. V, J and clone size are those of that table, while D and trimming were read from the DNA. The sample has about 130,000 clones; roughly 77% are singletons. Seattle's cohort entered during active infection and was followed longitudinally. Trimming left V 7 bases short and J 6 bases short, with 18 bases between. Germline-derived CDR1 and CDR2 are SQVTM and ANQGSEA. The CDR3 has 13 amino acids.

Sequenced sample: peripheral blood. This sequence originates from a woman aged 65 to 85 with COVID-19, enrolled during active disease. J is TRBJ1-2 and V is TRBV29-1; tentatively, D is TRBD1 (6 bases). This CDR3 is CSARDTDGDGYTF. CDR3 DNA sequence: TGCAGCGCCCGGGACACAGATGGTGATGGCTACACCTTC.